The 15 T cell receptor beta chains reported below all come from one sample, sequenced in a study of T-cell memory formation after mild COVID-19. TCRdb passed the 5' RACE reads through MiXCR, listing each CDR3 protein once. This sample has about 430,000 distinct CDR3 sequences, with roughly 18% found just once. The sequencing input was PBMCs or a T cell subset sorted from them (not recorded which). The receptors shown here come from a man between 18 and 29 years old who had mild COVID-19 (a few samples of this study predate the infection). Cell type and time point are not known.

In regard to this clonotype: At one of its ends the junction is not consistent with the germline gene, which may arise from a read error. The V gene is TRBV7-7, the J gene TRBJ2-5, with D unclear. From germline, CDR1 is SSHAT and CDR2 FNYEAQ (reference sequence). The CDR3 extends over 12 amino acids. CDR3 sequence: CASSPSTETQYF. Here the CDR3 DNA reads TGTGCTAGCAGCCCGTCCACAGAGACCCAGTACTTC.

This clonotype was detected only a few times. This sequence joins TRBV5-1 and TRBJ2-5; 11 bases agree with TRBD2. Germline V lookup: CDR1 SGHRS, CDR2 YFSETQ. The CDR3 length is 15 residues. With V trimmed by 3 bases and J by 0 bases, 1 base remained unmatched. CDR3 amino acids: CASSWGLADQETQYF. The DNA of the CDR3 is TGCGCCAGCAGCTGGGGACTAGCGGACCAAGAGACCCAGTACTTC.

This clonotype appeared a few times. This sequence joins TRBV10-3 and TRBJ2-2, with 10 bases matching TRBD2. The junction had 4 bases not matched to a gene; V was cut back by 6 bases and J by 3 bases. CDR1 is ENHRY and CDR2 is SYGVKD in the germline V gene. The CDR3 is 15 amino acids. CDR3 sequence reads: CAIRPGTSDTGELFF. CDR3 nucleotide sequence: TGTGCCATCAGACCCGGGACTAGCGACACCGGGGAGCTGTTTTTT.

This sequence joins TRBV18 and TRBJ1-1, with a tentative D call TRBD1 (6 bases). Germline assignment: CDR1 KGHSH and CDR2 LQKENI. Deletions cut 2 bases from V and 2 bases from J, with 12 bases between. This CDR3 has 15 amino acids. CDR3 bases: TGTGCCAGCTCACCAAGCGCACAGGGTAACACTGAAGCTTTCTTT. Translated: CASSPSAQGNTEAFF.

The V gene is TRBV5-1, the J gene TRBJ1-2, with D possibly matching TRBD1 (5 bases). CDR3 length: 16 amino acids. Germline V gives CDR1 SGHRS, CDR2 YFSETQ. Between the trimmed V and J ends, which lost 4 bases and 5 bases, there was a span of 21 bases. CDR3 in DNA: TGCGCCAGCAGCCCGGCCGGGACCGCCTTGGGGTATGGCTACACCTTC. It yields the protein CASSPAGTALGYGYTF.

This rearrangement joins TRBV6-2 or TRBV6-3 to TRBJ1-5, with 7 nucleotides matching TRBD1. Germline trimming cut 4 bases from V and 6 bases from J; bases unmatched to any gene: 6. The germline CDR1 and CDR2 sequences are MNHEY and SVGEGT. The CDR3 consists of 14 residues. The CDR3: CASSFLTGTQPQHF. CDR3 nucleotides: TGTGCCAGCAGTTTTCTGACAGGGACTCAGCCCCAGCATTTT.

This clonotype was observed a handful of times. V and J are TRBV7-2 and TRBJ1-6; no definite D call. Trimming removed 5 bases at V and 4 bases at J, with 12 bases between. The CDR3 is 15 amino acids. Germline loops: CDR1 SGHTA, CDR2 FQGNSA. The CDR3 protein is CASSQSGPYNSPLHF. The CDR3 DNA reads TGTGCCAGCAGCCAATCCGGACCTTATAATTCACCCCTCCACTTT.

CDR3 nucleotide sequence: TGTGCCATCAGCGGGAAGTCAGGCAGCTCTGGAAACACCATATATTTT. Amino acid sequence: CAISGKSGSSGNTIYF. V gene TRBV10-3 combines with J gene TRBJ1-3; D not certain. The CDR3 runs to 16 residues. Trimming cost V 6 bases and J 0 bases, with 15 bases left between them. Germline CDR1 ENHRY, CDR2 SYGVKD.

This clonotype was counted many times. The chain employs TRBV12-3 or TRBV12-4 and TRBJ1-2; D gene uncertain. The CDR3 extends over 13 amino acids. The V gene lost 3 bases and the J gene lost 3 bases, with 8 bases spanning the gap. The CDR3 nucleotides are TGTGCCAGCAGTTTCGGGGAAGACTATGGCTACACCTTC. Its translation: CASSFGEDYGYTF.

This clonotype was counted a single time. The gene calls are TRBV28 and TRBJ2-7; perhaps TRBD1 as D (6 bases). The CDR3 contains 13 residues. The germline CDR1 and CDR2 sequences are MDHEN and SYDVKM. Trimming cost V 8 bases and J 3 bases, with 14 bases left between them. CDR3 protein: CASCRGHDYEQYF. The CDR3 DNA reads TGTGCCAGCTGCAGGGGACACGACTACGAGCAGTACTTC. Based on the CDR3 plus reference TRBV28 and TRBJ2-7, the full variable domain is DVKVTQSSRYLVKRTGEKVFLECVQDMDHENMFWYRQDPGLGLRLIYFSYDVKMKEKGDIPEGYSVSREKKERFSLILESASTNQTSMYLCASCRGHDYEQYFGPGTRLTVT.

In this sample, this clonotype turned up a few times. The rearrangement links TRBV4-3 to TRBJ1-2; D unclear. The CDR3 contains 14 residues. V lost 0 bases, J lost 7 bases, and 12 bases lay in between. Germline CDR1 reads LGHNA; CDR2 reads YSLEER. The CDR3, as DNA: TGCGCCAGCAGCCAAGACCTAACCTCCTCTGGCTACACCTTC. This gives the protein CASSQDLTSSGYTF.

The V call is TRBV9, the J call TRBJ2-7; D may correspond to TRBD1 or TRBD2 (5 bases each). V was cut by 4 bases and J by 5 bases, with 19 bases left in between. The CDR3 extends over 15 amino acids. Germline V gene sequence: CDR1 SGDLS, CDR2 YYNGEE. In nucleotides, the CDR3 is TGTGCCAGCAGCAAATGGGCTCGAGGGGTAAACGAGCAGTACGTC. Translation: CASSKWARGVNEQYV.

This clonotype was detected only a few times. The rearrangement uses TRBV20-1 and TRBJ1-1, with D perhaps matching TRBD1 (5 bases). The CDR3 totals 16 residues. V lost 6 bases, J lost 1 base, and 21 bases lay in between. The germline CDR1 and CDR2 sequences are DFQATT and SNEGSKA (reference sequence). The CDR3 DNA reads as TGCAGTGCACCCAAGGGGAAGTCCTTTAAGAACACTGAAGCTTTCTTT. Encoded protein: CSAPKGKSFKNTEAFF.

This rearrangement joins TRBV15 to TRBJ1-5; 9 nucleotides agree with TRBD1. Germline CDR1 LNHNV, CDR2 YYDKDF (reference sequence). The CDR3 runs 14 residues. With 2 bases clipped from V and 6 bases from J, the junction kept 2 bases outside the gene matches. The CDR3 DNA sequence: TGTGCCACCAGCAGAAGGACAGGGGTTCAGCCCCAGCATTTT. Protein sequence: CATSRRTGVQPQHF.

In this sample, this clonotype turned up a few times. The chain has TRBV5-5 and TRBJ1-1, with D maybe TRBD1 (5 bases). The CDR3 is 14 residues long. CDR1 SGHKS and CDR2 YYEKEE come from the germline V gene (reference sequence). Trimming shortened V by 4 bases and J by 6 bases, and 16 bases separated the two germline ends. The CDR3 reads CASSKGRGPPEAFF. Here the CDR3 DNA reads TGTGCCAGCAGCAAGGGACGTGGGCCACCTGAAGCTTTCTTT.